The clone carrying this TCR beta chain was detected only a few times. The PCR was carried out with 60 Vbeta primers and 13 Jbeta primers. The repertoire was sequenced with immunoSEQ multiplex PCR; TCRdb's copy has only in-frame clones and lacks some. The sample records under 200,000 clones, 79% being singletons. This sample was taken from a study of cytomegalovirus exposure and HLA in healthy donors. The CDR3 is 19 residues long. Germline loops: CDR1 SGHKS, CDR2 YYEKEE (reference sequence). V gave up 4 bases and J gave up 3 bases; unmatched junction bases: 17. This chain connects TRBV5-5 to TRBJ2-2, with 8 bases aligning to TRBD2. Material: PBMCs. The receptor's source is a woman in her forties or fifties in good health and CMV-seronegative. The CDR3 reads CASSLFYIAGKGDTGELFF. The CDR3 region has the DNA TGTGCCAGCAGCCTGTTTTACATAGCGGGAAAAGGTGACACCGGGGAGCTGTTTTTT.